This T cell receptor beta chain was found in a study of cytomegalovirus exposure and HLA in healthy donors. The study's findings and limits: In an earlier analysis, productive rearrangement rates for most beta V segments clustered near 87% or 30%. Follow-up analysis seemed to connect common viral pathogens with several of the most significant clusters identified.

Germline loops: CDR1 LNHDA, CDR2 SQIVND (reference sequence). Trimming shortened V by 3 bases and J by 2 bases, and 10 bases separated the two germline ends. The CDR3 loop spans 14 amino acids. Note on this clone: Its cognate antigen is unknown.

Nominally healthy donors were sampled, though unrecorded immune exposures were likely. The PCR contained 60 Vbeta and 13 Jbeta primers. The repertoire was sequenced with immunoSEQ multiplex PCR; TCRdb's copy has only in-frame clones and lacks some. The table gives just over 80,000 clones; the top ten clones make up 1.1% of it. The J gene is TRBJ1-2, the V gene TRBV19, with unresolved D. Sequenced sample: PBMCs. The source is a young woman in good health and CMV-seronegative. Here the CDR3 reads CASSINGANYGYTF. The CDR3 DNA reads TGTGCCAGTAGTATTAACGGAGCAAACTATGGCTACACCTTC. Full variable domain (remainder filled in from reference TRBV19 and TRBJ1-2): DGGITQSPKYLFRKEGQNVTLSCEQNLNHDAMYWYRQDPGQGLRLIYYSQIVNDFQKGDIAEGYSVSREKKESFPLTVTSAQKNPTAFYLCASSINGANYGYTFGSGTRLTVV.